The entry that follows covers one T cell receptor beta chain sequence. The target of this receptor is not known. Base qualities are missing; no much larger clone stands one base away. CD4+ T cells from unexposed donors were collected before the COVID-19 pandemic (2011-2018). Naive and memory CD4+ T cells were separated from cryopreserved PBMCs by CD4 enrichment followed by EasySep naive CD4+ T cell enrichment. Leukapheresis product for the unexposed donors was purchased commercially. PBMCs were isolated from leukapheresis product or whole blood by Ficoll-Paque PLUS gradient centrifugation. PBMCs were either used fresh in the expansion assay or cryopreserved at -140 degrees C. The QIAamp Micro DNA Kit was used to extract genomic DNA from the CD4+ T cells. The sample belongs to a study of CD4 T cells in relation to SARS-CoV-2 and coronaviruses (dated by TCRdb to the early 2020s). Broadly, across the study: Patient-derived lymphoblastoid cell lines were used to map the HLA restriction of shared crossreactive spike epitopes. At the level of individual TCR clonotypes, the study measured memory CD4+ T cell crossreactivity between SARS-CoV-2 spike protein and common cold coronavirus spike proteins. The Adaptive Biotechnologies TCR-sequencing kit was used for samples from three pre-COVID donors and for the naive versus memory experiments, whereas the other data were Illumina-based. For other donors in the study, expansion assays were sequenced with a different, Illumina-based TCR-beta assay.

DNA from uncultured naive and memory CD4+ T cells underwent immunoSEQ TCR-beta sequencing at deep resolution. The authors' analysis ran thus. During preprocessing, nonproductive sequences were removed, as were CDR3s that did not start with C, did not end with F or W, or were shorter than 7 amino acids. Cultured and uncultured naive and memory CD4+ repertoires were searched for CDR3s previously identified as spike- and CEF-reactive. CDR3 homology was measured as pairwise Levenshtein distance, computed with the stringdist R package after trimming three terminal residues from each end. Held by TCRdb, this immuneACCESS table contains in-frame sequences only and omits some clones. Under half of the omission traces to an unresolved V gene where checked; the cause of the rest is unknown. From that table come the V and J calls and clone size; the DNA was used to work out D and trimming. The sample table lists roughly 63,000 clones, 94% of them with a count of one. The ten top clones hold about 0.14% of the sample.

Results and caveats for the whole study, not just this receptor: No donor contributed both pre-pandemic and post-infection samples, which limited tracing the source of pre-existing responses. Crossreactivity analysis was centred on spike protein, so crossreactivity against other viral proteins was not assessed. Crossreactive clones showed significantly weaker SARS-CoV-2-driven expansion than monoreactive clones, consistent with antigenic imprinting. Sequencing of naive versus memory cells indicated that the assay detects memory recall responses, not primary responses primed during culture. The study was constrained by small numbers of patients and of tested TCRs. In around three fifths of donors, memory CD4+ clonotypes turned up that crossrecognized SARS-CoV-2 and at least one common cold coronavirus spike.

The sequenced sample consisted of naive CD4+ T cells from PBMCs. What this sample's cell subset or site label stands for: naive CD4+ T cells isolated by negative enrichment. This TCR came from a human donor in good health.

The CDR3 protein is CASSLPQAQKNYGYTF. The nucleotides read TGTGCCAGCAGTTTACCACAAGCACAAAAGAACTATGGCTACACCTTC. The chain is made from TRBV28 and TRBJ1-2; no D gene call is confident. Via the germline V gene, CDR1 is MDHEN and CDR2 SYDVKM. The CDR3 runs 16 residues from the cysteine to the phenylalanine. The sequence is cut down to CDR3 DNA, 48 bases in frame from base 1. V sheds 2 bases and J sheds 2 bases, leaving 15 bases between their ends.